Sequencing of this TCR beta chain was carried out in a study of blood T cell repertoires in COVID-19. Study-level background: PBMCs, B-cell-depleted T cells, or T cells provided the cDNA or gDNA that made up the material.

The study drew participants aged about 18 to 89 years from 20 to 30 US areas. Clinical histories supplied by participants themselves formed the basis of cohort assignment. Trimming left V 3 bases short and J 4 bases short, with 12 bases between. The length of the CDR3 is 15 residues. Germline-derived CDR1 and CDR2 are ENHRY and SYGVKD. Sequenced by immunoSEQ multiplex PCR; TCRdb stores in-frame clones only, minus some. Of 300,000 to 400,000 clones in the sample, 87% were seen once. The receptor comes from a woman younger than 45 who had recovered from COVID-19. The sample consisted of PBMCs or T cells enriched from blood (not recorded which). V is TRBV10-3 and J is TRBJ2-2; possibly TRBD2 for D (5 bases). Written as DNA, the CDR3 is TGTGCCATCAGTGACTCGTTCGCGGGCACCGGGGAGCTGTTTTTT. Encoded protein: CAISDSFAGTGELFF.